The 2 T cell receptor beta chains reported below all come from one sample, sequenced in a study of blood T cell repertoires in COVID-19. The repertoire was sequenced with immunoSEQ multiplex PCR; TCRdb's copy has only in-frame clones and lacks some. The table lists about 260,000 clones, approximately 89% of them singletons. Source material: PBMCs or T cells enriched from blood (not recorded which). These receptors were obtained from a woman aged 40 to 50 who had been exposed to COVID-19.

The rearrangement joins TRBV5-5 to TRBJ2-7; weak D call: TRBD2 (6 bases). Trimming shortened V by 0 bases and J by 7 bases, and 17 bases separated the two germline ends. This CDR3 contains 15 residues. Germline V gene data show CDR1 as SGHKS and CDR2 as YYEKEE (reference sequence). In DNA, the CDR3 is TGTGCCAGCAGCTTGGCGGGACTTAAGTTTCGGGAGCAGTACTTC. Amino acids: CASSLAGLKFREQYF.

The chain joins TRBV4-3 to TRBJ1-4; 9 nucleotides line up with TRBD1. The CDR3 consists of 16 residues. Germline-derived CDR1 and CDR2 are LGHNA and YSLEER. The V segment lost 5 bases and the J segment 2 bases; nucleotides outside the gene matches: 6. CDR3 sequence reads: CASSSGQGWTNEKLFF. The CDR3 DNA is TGCGCCAGCAGCTCCGGACAGGGGTGGACTAATGAAAAACTGTTTTTT.